This T cell receptor beta chain comes out of a study of cytomegalovirus exposure and HLA in healthy donors. Study findings and constraints: Later, TCR association rates were found to vary by HLA locus, highest for DRB1 and lowest for HLA-C. Later, an analysis showed that TCR beta chains associated with HLA were more clonally expanded than others that were equally common. Association with HLA alleles at 0.05 false discovery rate was found for around 15,000 TCR beta sequences in a later analysis. It was 150 or so TCR beta chains that were listed as cytomegalovirus-associated.

Points on this clone: Its matching antigen is unknown.

The CDR3 spans 16 residues. V lost 0 bases, J lost 1 base, and 13 bases lay in between. Germline CDR1 MNHEY, CDR2 SMNVEV (reference sequence). With 60 Vbeta and 13 Jbeta primers, the PCR was carried out. The protocol was immunoSEQ multiplex PCR, while the TCRdb copy is restricted to in-frame clones and leaves out a portion. The data hold approximately 82,000 clones, with around 78% observed a single time. The chain is built from TRBV27 and TRBJ2-7; D is uncertain. This TCR was sampled from a man in his forties or fifties in good health and CMV-seronegative. The sequenced sample was PBMCs. The CDR3 DNA sequence: TGTGCCAGCAGTTTATCGAACCCTAGAAATTCCTACGAGCAGTACTTC. Encoded protein: CASSLSNPRNSYEQYF.